Listed below are T cell receptor beta chains from one sample, sequenced in a study of PD-1 blockade in mismatch repair-deficient tumors. Sequencing used immunoSEQ multiplex PCR; TCRdb keeps in-frame clones, though not all of them. The data show approximately 17,000 clones, about 80% seen once. This specimen was PBMCs, taken roughly 24 weeks after starting pembrolizumab. These receptors came from an adult with mismatch repair-deficient cancer. Each CDR3 is given with its conserved first and last residue. The order of the fields is J gene, clone size, V gene, D gene, CDR3 length, CDR3 protein, CDR3 DNA. D genes are given only for firm matches. The listing skips clone size in some rows; elsewhere it reads once, few, many or a size class.

J: TRBJ2-7; size: .; V: TRBV2; D: .; length: 12; CDR3: CASSVSGYEQYF; DNA: TGTGCCAGCAGTGTCTCCGGCTACGAGCAGTACTTC
J: TRBJ1-5; size: .; V: TRBV2; D: .; length: 13; CDR3: CASASYSNQPQHF; DNA: TGTGCCAGCGCGTCCTATAGCAATCAGCCCCAGCATTTT
J: TRBJ1-1; size: .; V: TRBV27; D: TRBD1; length: 15; CDR3: CASSFENRGHTEAFF; DNA: TGTGCCAGCAGTTTTGAGAACAGGGGGCATACTGAAGCTTTCTTT
J: TRBJ2-5; size: .; V: TRBV2; D: .; length: 14; CDR3: CASRRRWATETQYF; DNA: TGTGCCAGCAGGCGCCGCTGGGCTACGGAGACCCAGTACTTC
J: TRBJ2-2; size: .; V: TRBV9; D: .; length: 16; CDR3: CASSPQVGENTGELFF; DNA: TGTGCCAGCAGCCCTCAGGTCGGGGAGAACACCGGGGAGCTGTTTTTT
J: TRBJ1-1; size: .; V: TRBV2; D: .; length: 14; CDR3: CASRPSGGSTEAFF; DNA: TGTGCCAGCAGACCGTCGGGGGGTAGCACTGAAGCTTTCTTT
J: TRBJ2-1; size: few; V: TRBV20-1; D: .; length: 11; CDR3: CSVRSERGQFF; DNA: TGCAGTGTCCGCTCGGAGCGTGGGCAGTTCTTC
J: TRBJ1-4; size: .; V: TRBV28; D: .; length: 14; CDR3: CASSPQAVNEKLFF; DNA: TGTGCCAGCAGTCCACAGGCCGTTAATGAAAAACTGTTTTTT
J: TRBJ2-3; size: .; V: TRBV10-1; D: TRBD2; length: 15; CDR3: CASSDTSGSTDTQYF; DNA: TGCGCCAGCAGTGACACTAGCGGTAGCACAGATACGCAGTATTTT
J: TRBJ2-5; size: .; V: TRBV7-8; D: TRBD2; length: 14; CDR3: CASSRAGGGETQYF; DNA: TGTGCCAGCAGCCGAGCGGGGGGGGGAGAGACCCAGTACTTC
J: TRBJ2-3; size: .; V: TRBV7-9; D: TRBD2; length: 15; CDR3: CASSLGTSGTDTQYF; DNA: TGTGCCAGCAGCTTAGGGACTAGCGGCACAGATACGCAGTATTTT
J: TRBJ2-1; size: .; V: TRBV11-2; D: TRBD2; length: 17; CDR3: CASSLDLPAGGYNEQFF; DNA: TGTGCCAGCAGCTTAGATCTGCCAGCGGGGGGATACAATGAGCAGTTCTTC
J: TRBJ2-1; size: .; V: TRBV29-1; D: .; length: 16; CDR3: CSVDAGARILMDEQFF; DNA: TGCAGCGTTGATGCTGGGGCTAGAATTTTAATGGATGAGCAGTTCTTC
J: TRBJ2-5; size: .; V: TRBV5-1; D: TRBD2; length: 15; CDR3: CASSLGSAGGETQYF; DNA: TGCGCCAGCAGCTTGGGTTCAGCGGGGGGCGAGACCCAGTACTTC
J: TRBJ2-1; size: once; V: TRBV7-3; D: .; length: 14; CDR3: CASSPSGGLNEQFF; DNA: TGTGCCAGCAGCCCGTCAGGGGGGCTTAATGAGCAGTTCTTC
J: TRBJ1-1; size: .; V: TRBV6-1; D: TRBD1; length: 14; CDR3: CASPGTGMNTEAFF; DNA: TGTGCCAGCCCCGGGACAGGGATGAACACTGAAGCTTTCTTT
J: TRBJ1-1; size: .; V: TRBV7-9; D: .; length: 13; CDR3: CASSFDSNTEAFF; DNA: TGTGCCAGCAGCTTTGACTCGAACACTGAAGCTTTCTTT
J: TRBJ2-7; size: few; V: TRBV6-1; D: .; length: 10; CDR3: CASSETGQYF; DNA: TGTGCCAGCAGTGAGACAGGGCAGTACTTC
J: TRBJ1-3; size: .; V: TRBV28; D: TRBD1; length: 17; CDR3: CASSLLGQGFSGNTIYF; DNA: TGTGCCAGCAGTTTATTGGGACAGGGGTTCTCTGGAAACACCATATATTTT
J: TRBJ1-5; size: .; V: TRBV18; D: TRBD1; length: 14; CDR3: CASSLTGGMEPQHF; DNA: TGTGCCAGCTCACTTACAGGGGGCATGGAGCCCCAGCATTTT
J: TRBJ2-1; size: .; V: TRBV28; D: TRBD1; length: 16; CDR3: CASSSPSKDRVDEQFF; DNA: TGTGCCAGCAGTTCCCCCTCAAAAGACAGGGTCGATGAGCAGTTCTTC
J: TRBJ2-7; size: .; V: TRBV4-1; D: .; length: 15; CDR3: CASSQDLGNSYEQYF; DNA: TGCGCCAGCAGCCAAGATCTAGGAAACTCCTACGAGCAGTACTTC
J: TRBJ2-4; size: .; V: TRBV10-2; D: TRBD2; length: 16; CDR3: CASSERRDWGGNIQYF; DNA: TGCGCCAGCAGTGAGCGAAGGGACTGGGGGGGAAACATTCAGTACTTC
J: TRBJ1-1; size: .; V: TRBV7-9; D: .; length: 14; CDR3: CASSLGHQNTEAFF; DNA: TGTGCCAGCAGCTTGGGACACCAGAACACTGAAGCTTTCTTT
J: TRBJ1-1; size: .; V: TRBV2; D: TRBD1; length: 14; CDR3: CASILPGQGAEAFF; DNA: TGTGCCAGCATCCTTCCGGGACAGGGCGCTGAAGCTTTCTTT
J: TRBJ2-6; size: few; V: TRBV30; D: TRBD2; length: 18; CDR3: CAWKPRGRVLAGANVLTF; DNA: TGTGCCTGGAAGCCCCGGGGGAGGGTTCTCGCTGGGGCCAACGTCCTGACTTTC
J: TRBJ1-1; size: .; V: TRBV28; D: .; length: 12; CDR3: CASSSVGRKAFF; DNA: TGTGCCAGCAGTTCCGTGGGCAGAAAAGCTTTCTTT
J: TRBJ1-2; size: .; V: TRBV5-1; D: TRBD1; length: 14; CDR3: CASSSSTGNYGYTF; DNA: TGCGCCAGCAGCTCCTCGACAGGGAACTATGGCTACACCTTC
J: TRBJ2-5; size: .; V: TRBV5-1; D: .; length: 13; CDR3: CASSWTPQETQYF; DNA: TGCGCCAGCAGCTGGACACCCCAAGAGACCCAGTACTTC
J: TRBJ2-7; size: few; V: TRBV11-2; D: .; length: 13; CDR3: CASSPRSPGEQYF; DNA: TGTGCCAGCAGCCCGAGAAGTCCCGGTGAGCAGTACTTC
J: TRBJ2-7; size: .; V: TRBV10-3; D: .; length: 11; CDR3: CAISEAIEQYF; DNA: TGTGCCATCAGTGAGGCGATCGAGCAGTACTTC
J: TRBJ2-5; size: .; V: TRBV7-2; D: .; length: 18; CDR3: CASSLGPPGTRLQETQYF; DNA: TGTGCCAGCAGCTTAGGGCCCCCCGGGACAAGGCTCCAAGAGACCCAGTACTTC
J: TRBJ2-3; size: .; V: TRBV19; D: TRBD2; length: 13; CDR3: CAAGTSGTDTQYF; DNA: TGTGCAGCCGGGACTAGCGGCACAGATACGCAGTATTTT
J: TRBJ2-7; size: .; V: TRBV11-2; D: TRBD2; length: 15; CDR3: CASSSSSGTTYEQYF; DNA: TGTGCCAGCAGCTCATCTAGCGGGACTACCTACGAGCAGTACTTC
J: TRBJ2-1; size: .; V: TRBV4-2; D: TRBD2; length: 17; CDR3: CASSQHSGTSGNNEQFF; DNA: TGTGCCAGCAGCCAACATTCCGGGACTAGCGGGAACAATGAGCAGTTCTTC
J: TRBJ2-5; size: .; V: TRBV28; D: .; length: 15; CDR3: CASTPEGSRRETQYF; DNA: TGTGCCAGCACCCCAGAAGGGAGTAGACGGGAGACCCAGTACTTC
J: TRBJ1-6; size: .; V: TRBV2; D: TRBD1; length: 15; CDR3: CAITLPGQRNSPLHF; DNA: TGTGCCATTACCCTGCCGGGACAGAGGAATTCACCCCTCCACTTT
J: TRBJ1-1; size: .; V: TRBV25-1; D: .; length: 16; CDR3: CASSELGGFMNTEAFF; DNA: TGTGCCAGCAGTGAATTAGGAGGTTTCATGAACACTGAAGCTTTCTTT
J: TRBJ2-3; size: .; V: TRBV5-1; D: TRBD2; length: 15; CDR3: CASRLSGSGTDTQYF; DNA: TGCGCCAGCAGATTGAGCGGGAGTGGGACAGATACGCAGTATTTT
J: TRBJ2-4; size: .; V: TRBV9; D: TRBD2; length: 19; CDR3: CASSQRGREGPIEENIQYF; DNA: TGTGCCAGCAGTCAAAGGGGGCGGGAGGGCCCTATCGAAGAAAACATTCAGTACTTC
J: TRBJ2-7; size: .; V: TRBV5-1; D: TRBD2; length: 18; CDR3: CASSPMEGLAVSSYEQYF; DNA: TGCGCCAGCAGCCCTATGGAGGGACTAGCGGTTAGCTCCTACGAGCAGTACTTC